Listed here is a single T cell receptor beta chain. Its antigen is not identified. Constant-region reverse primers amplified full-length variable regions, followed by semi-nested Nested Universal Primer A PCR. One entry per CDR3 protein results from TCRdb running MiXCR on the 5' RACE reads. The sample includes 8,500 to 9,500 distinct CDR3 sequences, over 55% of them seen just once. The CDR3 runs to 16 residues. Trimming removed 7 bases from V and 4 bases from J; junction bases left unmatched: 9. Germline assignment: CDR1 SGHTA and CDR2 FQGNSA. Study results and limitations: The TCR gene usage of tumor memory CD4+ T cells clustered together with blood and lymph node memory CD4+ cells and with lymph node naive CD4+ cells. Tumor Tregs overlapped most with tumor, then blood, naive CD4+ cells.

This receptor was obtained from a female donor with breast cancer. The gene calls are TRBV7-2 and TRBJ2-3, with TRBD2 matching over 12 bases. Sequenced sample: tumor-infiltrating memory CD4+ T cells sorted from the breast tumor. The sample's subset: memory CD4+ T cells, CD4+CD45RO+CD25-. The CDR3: CASKQLAGGVADTQYF. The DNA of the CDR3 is TGTGCCAGCAAACAACTAGCGGGAGGAGTCGCAGATACGCAGTATTTT.